Following are 22 T cell receptor beta chains from one sample sequenced in a study of blood T cell repertoires in COVID-19. Sequencing used immunoSEQ multiplex PCR; TCRdb keeps in-frame clones, though not all of them. The table shows 130,000 to 150,000 clones, with about 85% occurring only once. Sequenced: peripheral blood. Every receptor here comes from a woman aged 40-49 years with active or convalescent COVID-19.

This chain connects TRBV2 to TRBJ2-7, with D unresolved. This CDR3 is 12 amino acids long. Trimming pared 8 bases from V and 3 bases from J, leaving 11 bases between. The V gene's germline CDR1 is SNHLY and CDR2 FYNNEI. DNA of the CDR3: TGTGCCAGCGGCCAGAATCACTACGAGCAGTACTTC. It specifies CASGQNHYEQYF.

The gene calls are TRBV24-1 and TRBJ2-7; 11 positions match TRBD1. There are 15 residues in the CDR3. CDR1 KGHDR and CDR2 SFDVKD come from the germline V gene. V lost 6 bases, J lost 5 bases, and 8 bases stayed unmatched. Here the CDR3 reads CATSMGGTGGDEQYF. The CDR3 DNA reads as TGTGCCACCAGTATGGGGGGGACAGGGGGAGACGAGCAGTACTTC.

The chain joins TRBV18 to TRBJ1-1; 7 bases agree with TRBD1. The CDR3 sequence is 15 residues long. Unmatched junction bases numbered 5, after V lost 3 bases and J lost 1 base. Germline V gene lookup returns CDR1 KGHSH and CDR2 LQKENI. This chain's CDR3 is CASSPGQRENTEAFF. CDR3 DNA: TGTGCCAGCTCACCGGGACAGAGAGAGAACACTGAAGCTTTCTTT.

J is TRBJ2-5 and V is TRBV28; the match to TRBD1 covers 8 bases. J gave up 7 bases and V 2 bases, and 9 bases lay outside the gene matches. CDR3 size: 15 residues. The V gene's germline CDR1 is MDHEN and CDR2 SYDVKM. The CDR3 spells CASSLTGRGRGTQYF. The CDR3 nucleotides read TGTGCCAGCAGTTTAACGGGCAGGGGGCGAGGGACCCAGTACTTC.

The genes are TRBV28 and TRBJ2-7; 10 nucleotides align to TRBD1. The CDR3 covers 13 residues. The germline gives CDR1 MDHEN, CDR2 SYDVKM. V dropped 4 bases and J dropped 5; count of bases not matched to a gene: 2. This CDR3 is CASSWGQGNEQYF. The CDR3 coding sequence is TGTGCCAGCAGTTGGGGACAGGGGAACGAGCAGTACTTC.

The chain carries TRBV5-1 and TRBJ1-2, with D perhaps matching TRBD1 (5 bases). Germline CDR1 is SGHRS and CDR2 is YFSETQ. This CDR3 is 13 amino acids long. The V and J ends lost 4 bases and 6 bases respectively, with 13 bases between them. The CDR3 sequence: CASSPRGGDGYTF. DNA of the CDR3: TGCGCCAGCAGCCCCCGGGGGGGGGATGGCTACACCTTC.

The rearrangement joins TRBV5-1 to TRBJ2-7, with D possibly being TRBD1 (6 bases). The V gene's germline CDR1 is SGHRS and CDR2 YFSETQ. The ends were cut back, 3 bases at V and 2 bases at J, with 12 bases in the middle. The CDR3 has 14 residues. CDR3 amino acids: CASSSPGVTYEQYF. The CDR3 DNA sequence: TGCGCCAGCAGCTCGCCAGGGGTTACCTACGAGCAGTACTTC.

V is TRBV30 and J is TRBJ1-3; TRBD1 might be the D (5 bases). There are 16 residues in the CDR3. V lost 2 bases and J 0 bases, leaving 14 bases between the germline ends. The germline CDR1 and CDR2 sequences are GTSNPN and SVGIG (reference sequence). The CDR3 loop is CAWSPRGFLSGNTIYF. CDR3 DNA: TGTGCCTGGAGTCCAAGGGGTTTCCTCTCTGGAAACACCATATATTTT.

J is TRBJ1-1 and V is TRBV19; D is possibly TRBD1 (5 bases). Trimming shortened V by 7 bases and J by 3 bases, and 18 bases separated the two germline ends. Germline V gene lookup returns CDR1 LNHDA and CDR2 SQIVND (reference sequence). The CDR3 has 15 residues. The CDR3 region has the DNA TGTGCCAGTAAGGGGCACGGCAGCGGGGACACTGAAGCTTTCTTT. Its translation: CASKGHGSGDTEAFF.

On this clone itself: At the DNA level, this CDR3 is encoded by other sequences in the same sample as well. The V gene is TRBV7-9, the J gene TRBJ1-1; perhaps TRBD1 as D (6 bases). Germline V gives CDR1 SEHNR, CDR2 FQNEAQ (reference sequence). V gave up 3 bases and J gave up 4 bases, with 12 bases separating them. The CDR3 runs 14 residues. The CDR3, as DNA: TGTGCCAGCAGCTTGGGCGGGGGCGGCACTGAAGCTTTCTTT. It translates to CASSLGGGGTEAFF.

The rearrangement joins TRBV5-1 to TRBJ2-3, with D unclear. The CDR3 is 15 residues long. The V end was cut by 0 bases, the J end by 2 bases, with 10 bases between. Germline values: CDR1 SGHRS, CDR2 YFSETQ. CDR3 bases: TGCGCCAGCAGCTTGGGAGCAGGATCCACAGATACGCAGTATTTT. This translates into CASSLGAGSTDTQYF.

The chain couples TRBV28 to TRBJ1-2; D possibly corresponds to TRBD1 (6 bases). The CDR3 runs to 14 residues. Trimming pared 2 bases from V and 5 bases from J, leaving 12 bases between. Germline CDR1 is MDHEN and CDR2 is SYDVKM. The CDR3 coding sequence is TGTGCCAGCAGTTTAGGGGGCCGTCCTTATGGCTACACCTTC. It is translated as CASSLGGRPYGYTF.

V gene TRBV3-1 (or the pseudogene TRBV3-2) combines with J gene TRBJ2-7; tentative D call: TRBD2 (6 bases). The germline V gene has CDR1 LGHDT and CDR2 YNNKEL (reference sequence). V was clipped by 1 base and J by 0 bases, with 10 bases between them. CDR3 size: 15 residues. CDR3 protein: CASSQAAGSSYEQYF. CDR3 DNA: TGTGCCAGCAGCCAAGCCGCGGGGAGCTCCTACGAGCAGTACTTC.

The CDR3 nucleotides are TGTGCCAGCATGTCCCCCCGACATTCGGCTAACTATGGCTACACCTTC. Translated: CASMSPRHSANYGYTF. The chain links TRBV27 to TRBJ1-2; D not certain. This CDR3 has 16 residues. V lost 7 bases and J 0 bases, leaving 18 bases between the germline ends. CDR1 and CDR2 (germline): MNHEY, SMNVEV (reference sequence).

This clone has a handful of counts. This chain links TRBV5-1 with TRBJ2-3; 9 nucleotides line up with TRBD2. Germline V gene lookup returns CDR1 SGHRS and CDR2 YFSETQ. CDR3 length: 15 residues. V shed 5 bases and J 11 bases; nucleotides not matched to a gene: 15. CDR3 nucleotide sequence: TGCGCCAGCAGTCCGATAGCGGGAGCAGACTGGGTGCAGTATTTT. This translates into CASSPIAGADWVQYF.

The chain employs TRBV6-1 and TRBJ2-2, with TRBD1 as a possible D gene (6 bases). CDR3 length: 16 amino acids. Germline V lookup: CDR1 MNHNS, CDR2 SASEGT. V lost 3 bases to trimming and J lost 0 bases, with 11 bases between them. CDR3 nucleotide sequence: TGTGCCAGCAGTGACGACAGGTTTGCGAACACCGGGGAGCTGTTTTTT. Its protein product is CASSDDRFANTGELFF.

This sequence joins TRBV3-1 (or the pseudogene TRBV3-2) and TRBJ1-6; D may be TRBD1 (5 bases). Germline-derived CDR1 and CDR2 are LGHDT and YNNKEL (reference sequence). The CDR3 loop spans 17 amino acids. V was pared by 0 bases and J by 10 bases, with 19 bases between. The CDR3 DNA follows: TGTGCCAGCAGCCAAGAGGTAGTGGGGGGGATAGGGTCACCCCTCCACTTT. Translated: CASSQEVVGGIGSPLHF.

In its sample, this clone was seen a few times. The rearrangement links TRBV18 to TRBJ1-6; D ambiguous. With 5 bases removed from V and 7 bases from J, the gap between germline ends came to 12 bases. The CDR3 totals 14 residues. Germline loops: CDR1 KGHSH, CDR2 LQKENI. In DNA, the CDR3 is TGTGCCAGCTCAGCGGGCGACGGGAATTCACCCCTCCACTTT. It specifies CASSAGDGNSPLHF.

V usage is TRBV5-1 and J usage is TRBJ2-2; 14 bases are a match to TRBD2. The CDR3 has 16 amino acids. V dropped 4 bases and J dropped 6; count of bases not matched to a gene: 5. Germline V gene sequence: CDR1 SGHRS, CDR2 YFSETQ. The CDR3 region has the DNA TGCGCCAGCAGCCCCCTGACTAGCGGGGGGGCCGGGGAGCTGTTTTTT. This encodes CASSPLTSGGAGELFF. Combining the CDR3 with reference TRBV5-1 and TRBJ2-2 gives the whole variable domain KAGVTQTPRYLIKTRGQQVTLSCSPISGHRSVSWYQQTPGQGLQFLFEYFSETQRNKGNFPGRFSGRQFSNSRSEMNVSTLELGDSALYLCASSPLTSGGAGELFFGEGSRLTVL.

The chain is built from TRBV2 and TRBJ2-3; D is unclear. This CDR3 has 11 amino acids. Looked up from germline, CDR1 is SNHLY and CDR2 is FYNNEI. Trimming took off 8 bases at V and 3 bases at J, with 6 bases between the two ends. For the CDR3, the DNA is TGTGCCAGCCGGCGGACAGATACGCAGTATTTT. Its protein is CASRRTDTQYF.

This clone was seen only a few times. This chain uses TRBV6-2 or TRBV6-3 with TRBJ2-7; 11 bases line up with TRBD2. Germline trimming cut 5 bases from V and 4 bases from J; bases unmatched to any gene: 4. The germline CDR1 and CDR2 sequences are MNHEY and SVGEGT. The CDR3 is 14 residues long. Here the CDR3 reads CASSGGTSGYEQYF. Written as DNA, the CDR3 is TGTGCCAGCAGTGGGGGGACTAGCGGTTACGAGCAGTACTTC.

The V and J genes are TRBV5-1 and TRBJ2-3; TRBD2 matches at 9 bases. The CDR3 length is 15 residues. CDR1 and CDR2 from the germline V gene are SGHRS and YFSETQ. Unmatched junction bases numbered 4, after V lost 5 bases and J lost 0 bases. The DNA of the CDR3 is TGCGCCAGCAGTAAGACTAGCGGTAGCACAGATACGCAGTATTTT. This sequence encodes CASSKTSGSTDTQYF. Drawing the rest from reference TRBV5-1 and TRBJ2-3, the complete variable domain is KAGVTQTPRYLIKTRGQQVTLSCSPISGHRSVSWYQQTPGQGLQFLFEYFSETQRNKGNFPGRFSGRQFSNSRSEMNVSTLELGDSALYLCASSKTSGSTDTQYFGPGTRLTVL.